This T cell receptor (beta chain) was sequenced during a study of blood T cell repertoires in COVID-19. Study-level information: Whether acute or convalescent, the COVID-19 samples came from the United States, Italy and Spain. Nucleic acid was either cDNA or gDNA, and it came from T cells, B-cell-depleted T cells, or PBMCs.

The study recruited people aged roughly 18 to 95 years across 20 to 30 US areas. Sequencing used immunoSEQ multiplex PCR; TCRdb keeps in-frame clones, though not all of them. The sample has roughly 250,000 clones, approximately 89% seen once. Trimming took 2 bases from V and 1 from J, leaving 14 bases between them. Germline CDR1 SGHVS, CDR2 FNYEAQ. CDR3 size: 16 residues. This sequence was found in a woman aged 40 to 49 with acute COVID-19. Sequenced material: PBMCs or T cells enriched from blood (not recorded which). The genes are TRBV7-6 and TRBJ1-1; D not certain. CDR3 sequence reads: CASSLFLGGANTEAFF. The CDR3 DNA sequence: TGTGCCAGCAGCTTATTTCTTGGAGGCGCGAACACTGAAGCTTTCTTT.